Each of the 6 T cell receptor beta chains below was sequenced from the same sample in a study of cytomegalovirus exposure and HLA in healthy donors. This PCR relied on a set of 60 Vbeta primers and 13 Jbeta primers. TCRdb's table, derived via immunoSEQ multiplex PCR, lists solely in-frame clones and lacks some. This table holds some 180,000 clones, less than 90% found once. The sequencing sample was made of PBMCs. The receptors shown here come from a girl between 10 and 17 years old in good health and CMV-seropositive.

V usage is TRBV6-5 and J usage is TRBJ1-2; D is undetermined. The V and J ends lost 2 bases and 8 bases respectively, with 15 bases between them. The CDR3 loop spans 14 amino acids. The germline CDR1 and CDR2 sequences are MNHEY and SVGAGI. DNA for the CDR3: TGTGCCAGCAGTTACGAGCCCGGTCATCCAGGCTACACCTTC. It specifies CASSYEPGHPGYTF.

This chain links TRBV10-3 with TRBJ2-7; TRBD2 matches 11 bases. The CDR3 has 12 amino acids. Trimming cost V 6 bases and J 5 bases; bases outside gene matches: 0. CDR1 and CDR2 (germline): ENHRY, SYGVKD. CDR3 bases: TGTGCCATCAGGACTAGCGGGGACGAGCAGTACTTC. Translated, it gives CAIRTSGDEQYF.

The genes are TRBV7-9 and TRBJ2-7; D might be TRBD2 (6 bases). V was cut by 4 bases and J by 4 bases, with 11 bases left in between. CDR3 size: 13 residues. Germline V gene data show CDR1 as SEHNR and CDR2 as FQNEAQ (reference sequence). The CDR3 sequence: CASSSSGSYEQYF. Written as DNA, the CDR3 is TGTGCCAGCAGCTCCTCCGGGAGTTACGAGCAGTACTTC.

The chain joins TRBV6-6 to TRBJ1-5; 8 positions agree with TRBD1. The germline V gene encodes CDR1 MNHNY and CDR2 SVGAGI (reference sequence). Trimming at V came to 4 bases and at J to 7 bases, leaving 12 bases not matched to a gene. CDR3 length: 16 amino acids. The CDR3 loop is CASSLGQGARGQPQHF. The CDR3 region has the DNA TGTGCCAGCAGTTTAGGACAGGGTGCGCGCGGGCAGCCCCAGCATTTT.

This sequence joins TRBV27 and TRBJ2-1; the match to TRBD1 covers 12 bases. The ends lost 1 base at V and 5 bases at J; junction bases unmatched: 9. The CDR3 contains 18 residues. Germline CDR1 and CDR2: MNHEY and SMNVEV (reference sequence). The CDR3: CASSLYWGTGGFDNEQFF. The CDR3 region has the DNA TGTGCCAGCAGTTTATATTGGGGGACAGGGGGCTTTGACAATGAGCAGTTCTTC.

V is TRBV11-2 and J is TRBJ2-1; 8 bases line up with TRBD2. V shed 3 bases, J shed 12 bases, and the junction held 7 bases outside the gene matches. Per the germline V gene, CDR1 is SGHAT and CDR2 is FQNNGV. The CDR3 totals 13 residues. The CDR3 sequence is CASSFGGGGWQFF. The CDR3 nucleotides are TGTGCCAGCAGCTTCGGGGGGGGTGGGTGGCAGTTCTTC.